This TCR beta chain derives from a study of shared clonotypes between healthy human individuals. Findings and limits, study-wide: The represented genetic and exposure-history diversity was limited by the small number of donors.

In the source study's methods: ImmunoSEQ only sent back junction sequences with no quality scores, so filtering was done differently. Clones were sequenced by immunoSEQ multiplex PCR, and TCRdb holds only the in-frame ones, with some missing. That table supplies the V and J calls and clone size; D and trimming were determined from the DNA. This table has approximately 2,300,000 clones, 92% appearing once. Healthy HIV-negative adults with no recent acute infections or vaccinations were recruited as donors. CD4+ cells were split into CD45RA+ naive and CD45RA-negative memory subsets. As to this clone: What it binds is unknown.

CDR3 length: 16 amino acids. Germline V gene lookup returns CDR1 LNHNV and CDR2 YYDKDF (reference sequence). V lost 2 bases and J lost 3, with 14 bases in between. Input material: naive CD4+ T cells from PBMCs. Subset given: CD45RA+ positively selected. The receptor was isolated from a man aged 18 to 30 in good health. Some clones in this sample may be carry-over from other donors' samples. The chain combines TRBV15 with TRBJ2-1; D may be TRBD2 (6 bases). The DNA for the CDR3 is TGTGCCACCAGCAGAACGGGTCGCGGGAACTACAATGAGCAGTTCTTC. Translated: CATSRTGRGNYNEQFF.